This TCR beta chain was sequenced in a study of sequential checkpoint blockade in melanoma. Germline trimming cut 3 bases from V and 5 bases from J; bases unmatched to any gene: 5. This CDR3 region has 15 residues. CDR1 is LGHNA and CDR2 is YSLEER in the germline V gene. As to treatment: randomized to nivolumab then ipilimumab (arm A) or the reverse (arm B). Sorted cells were live CD3+CD8+, lacking CD19 and CD56, from PBMCs. About this clone itself: Different DNA sequences within this sample yield the same CDR3.

The method was immunoSEQ multiplex PCR; TCRdb's version includes in-frame clones alone and lacks a portion of them. Of under 8,500 clones listed, roughly 74% are singletons. The input for sequencing was CD8+ T cells sorted from blood (inferred from file names), taken from a patient given nivolumab and ipilimumab in sequence. The V gene is TRBV4-3, the J gene TRBJ2-7; 12 bases match TRBD2. The clonotype was recovered from a human donor with melanoma. Here the CDR3 reads CASSQALAGGDEQYF. CDR3 DNA sequence: TGCGCCAGCAGCCAGGCCCTAGCGGGAGGGGACGAGCAGTACTTC.